The 3 T cell receptor beta chains below were found in one sample sequenced in a study of blood T cells in healthy people across ages. Primed by a sample-barcoded 5' primer and a J-beta primer mix, a second PCR proceeded for about 7 to 11 cycles. Each CDR3 protein is one row after TCRdb ran MiXCR on the 5' RACE reads. This table has over a million distinct CDR3 sequences, almost 60% appearing once. The sequencing sample was made of blood. The receptors originated from a man aged 18 to 29 in good health.

This chain links TRBV12-3 or TRBV12-4 with TRBJ2-7; 9 bases line up with TRBD1. The CDR3 loop spans 15 amino acids. Trimming took 2 bases from V and 5 from J; bases not matched to a gene: 7. In DNA form, the CDR3 reads TGTGCCAGCAGTTTATTGGGACAGGGTTCCCACGAGCAGTACTTC. Amino acids: CASSLLGQGSHEQYF.

CDR3 DNA sequence: TGTGCCAGCAGTTCCCGGGACTACCCCACCGGGGAGCTGTTTTTT. It translates to CASSSRDYPTGELFF. The gene calls are TRBV27 and TRBJ2-2, with TRBD2 matching 7 bases. J lost 4 bases, V lost 4 bases, and 6 bases had no gene match. The V gene's germline CDR1 is MNHEY and CDR2 SMNVEV (reference sequence). The CDR3 consists of 15 residues.

The chain combines TRBV6-5 with TRBJ1-1; D perhaps matches TRBD1 (6 bases). The CDR3 runs 13 residues. V gave up 10 bases and J gave up 1 base, with 13 bases separating them. Germline CDR1 MNHEY, CDR2 SVGAGI. Written as DNA, the CDR3 is TGTGCCATCCGAGGGGGGGAGAACACTGAAGCTTTCTTT. This sequence encodes CAIRGGENTEAFF.